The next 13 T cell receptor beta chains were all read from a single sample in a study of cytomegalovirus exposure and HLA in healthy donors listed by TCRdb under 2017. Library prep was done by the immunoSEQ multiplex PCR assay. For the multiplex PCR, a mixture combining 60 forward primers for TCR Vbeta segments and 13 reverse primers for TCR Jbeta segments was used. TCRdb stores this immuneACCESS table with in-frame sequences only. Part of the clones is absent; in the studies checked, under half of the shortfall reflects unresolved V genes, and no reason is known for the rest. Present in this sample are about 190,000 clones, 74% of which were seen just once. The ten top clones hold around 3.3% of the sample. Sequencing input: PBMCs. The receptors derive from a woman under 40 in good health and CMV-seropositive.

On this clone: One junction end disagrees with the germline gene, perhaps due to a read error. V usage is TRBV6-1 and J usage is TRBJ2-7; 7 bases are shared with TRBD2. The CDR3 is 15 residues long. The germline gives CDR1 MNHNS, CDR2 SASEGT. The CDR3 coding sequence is TGTGCCAGCAGAGTCCCGGGGGGACTCTCCCACGAGCAGTACTTC. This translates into CASRVPGGLSHEQYF.

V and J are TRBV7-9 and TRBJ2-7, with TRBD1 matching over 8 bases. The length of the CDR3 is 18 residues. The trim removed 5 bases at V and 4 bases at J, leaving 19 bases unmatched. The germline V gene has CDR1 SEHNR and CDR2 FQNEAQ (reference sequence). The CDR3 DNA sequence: TGTGCCAGCAGCCCACTCCTTGGGAAACAGGGGGTTGTATACGAGCAGTACTTC. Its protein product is CASSPLLGKQGVVYEQYF.

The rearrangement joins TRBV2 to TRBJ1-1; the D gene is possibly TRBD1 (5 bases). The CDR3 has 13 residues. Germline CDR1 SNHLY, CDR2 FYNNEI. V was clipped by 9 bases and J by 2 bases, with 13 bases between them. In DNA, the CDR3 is TGTGCCAGTCCCCCAGGGTCAAACACTGAAGCTTTCTTT. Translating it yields CASPPGSNTEAFF.

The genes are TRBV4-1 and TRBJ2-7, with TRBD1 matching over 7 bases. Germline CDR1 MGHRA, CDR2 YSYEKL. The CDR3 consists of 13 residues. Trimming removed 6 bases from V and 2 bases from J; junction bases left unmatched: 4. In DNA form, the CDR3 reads TGCGCCAGCAGTCGAGGGACAGCCTACGAGCAGTACTTC. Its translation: CASSRGTAYEQYF.

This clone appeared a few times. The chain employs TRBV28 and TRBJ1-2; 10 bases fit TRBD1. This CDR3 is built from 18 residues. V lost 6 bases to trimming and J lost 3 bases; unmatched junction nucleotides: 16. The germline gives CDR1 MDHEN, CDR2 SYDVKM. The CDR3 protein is CASRPTGGGIFPHYGYTF. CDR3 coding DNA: TGTGCCAGCAGGCCGACAGGGGGCGGTATTTTCCCCCACTATGGCTACACCTTC.

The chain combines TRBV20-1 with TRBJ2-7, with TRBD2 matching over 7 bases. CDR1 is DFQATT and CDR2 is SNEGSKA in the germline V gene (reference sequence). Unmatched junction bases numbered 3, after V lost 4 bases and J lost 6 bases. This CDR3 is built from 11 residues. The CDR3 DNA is TGCAGTGCTAAGCGGGGTGGCGAGCAGTACTTC. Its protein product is CSAKRGGEQYF.

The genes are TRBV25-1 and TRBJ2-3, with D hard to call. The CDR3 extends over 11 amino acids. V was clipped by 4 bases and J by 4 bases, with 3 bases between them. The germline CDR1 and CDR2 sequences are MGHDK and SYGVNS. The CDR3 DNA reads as TGTGCCAGCAGTGCGGCAGATACGCAGTATTTT. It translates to CASSAADTQYF.

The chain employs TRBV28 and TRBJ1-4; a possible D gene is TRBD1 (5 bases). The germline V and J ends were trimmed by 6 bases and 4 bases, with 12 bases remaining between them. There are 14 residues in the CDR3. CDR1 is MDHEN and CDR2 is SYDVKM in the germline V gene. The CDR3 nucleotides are TGTGCCAGCAGCCCTGACAGATATAATGAAAAACTGTTTTTT. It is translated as CASSPDRYNEKLFF.

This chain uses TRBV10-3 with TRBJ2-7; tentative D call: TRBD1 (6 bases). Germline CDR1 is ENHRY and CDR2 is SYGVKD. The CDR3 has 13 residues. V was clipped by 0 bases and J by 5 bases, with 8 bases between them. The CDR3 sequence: CAISESGADEQYF. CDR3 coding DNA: TGTGCCATCAGTGAGTCGGGGGCAGACGAGCAGTACTTC.

CDR3 DNA sequence: TGTGCCAGCAGTTACTCGACTGACTCCTACGAGCAGTACTTC. Encoded protein: CASSYSTDSYEQYF. The genes are TRBV6-5 and TRBJ2-7, with D unresolved. Germline lookup yields CDR1 MNHEY and CDR2 SVGAGI. There are 14 residues in the CDR3. The germline V and J ends were trimmed by 0 bases and 0 bases, with 6 bases remaining between them.

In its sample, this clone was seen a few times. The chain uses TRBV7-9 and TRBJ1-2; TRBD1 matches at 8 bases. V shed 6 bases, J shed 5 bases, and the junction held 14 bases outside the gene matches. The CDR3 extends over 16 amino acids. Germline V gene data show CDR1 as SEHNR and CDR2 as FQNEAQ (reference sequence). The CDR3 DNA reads TGTGCCAGCAGTTCACAGTCGCAGGGGGCTAGATATGGCTACACCTTC. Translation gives CASSSQSQGARYGYTF.

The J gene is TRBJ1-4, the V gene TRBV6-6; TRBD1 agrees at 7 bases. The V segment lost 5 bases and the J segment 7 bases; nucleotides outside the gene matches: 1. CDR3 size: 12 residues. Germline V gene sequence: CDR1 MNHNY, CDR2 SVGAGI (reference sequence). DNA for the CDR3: TGTGCCAGCAGTCGGACAGGTGAAAAACTGTTTTTT. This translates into CASSRTGEKLFF.

This chain's CDR3 is CASSGKGQVGGGPQHF. CDR3 DNA sequence: TGTGCCAGCAGTGGTAAGGGACAGGTGGGAGGAGGGCCCCAGCATTTT. The chain uses TRBV6-1 and TRBJ1-5; 8 bases are a match to TRBD1. The CDR3 sequence is 16 residues long. Germline V gene data show CDR1 as MNHNS and CDR2 as SASEGT. Trimming removed 4 bases from V and 9 bases from J; junction bases left unmatched: 14.